This record looks at one T cell receptor beta chain sequence and its context. What it binds is not known. This table comes from immunoSEQ multiplex PCR, and its TCRdb copy is limited to in-frame clones, with some not included. The table has approximately 49,000 clones, more than 70% seen once. The sample is drawn from a study of graft-versus-host responses after intestinal transplantation. In the study overall: Multivisceral, liver-intestinal, or isolated intestinal grafts went to recipients. Every one of the recipients received anti-thymocyte globulin induction and afterwards took tacrolimus and steroids for roughly 3 years. Points from the study as a whole: Allograft clonal ratios (graft-versus-host to host-versus-graft) were high in patients who had graft-donor T cell macrochimerism. Some GvH clones appeared in ileal mucosa or blood before recipient bone marrow.

The CDR3 extends over 15 amino acids. The V segment lost 6 bases and the J segment 1 base; nucleotides outside the gene matches: 4. Germline V gene data show CDR1 as MDHEN and CDR2 as SYDVKM. Sample: unstimulated CD4+ T cells sorted from spleen or lymph node cells, taken before transplant. This chain uses TRBV28 with TRBJ2-2, with 8 bases that match TRBD1. The sequence was collected from a human donor who was the organ donor for an intestinal transplant. The CDR3 coding sequence is TGTGCCAGCAGGTCCGGGACAGGGAACACCGGGGAGCTGTTTTTT. Amino acid sequence: CASRSGTGNTGELFF.